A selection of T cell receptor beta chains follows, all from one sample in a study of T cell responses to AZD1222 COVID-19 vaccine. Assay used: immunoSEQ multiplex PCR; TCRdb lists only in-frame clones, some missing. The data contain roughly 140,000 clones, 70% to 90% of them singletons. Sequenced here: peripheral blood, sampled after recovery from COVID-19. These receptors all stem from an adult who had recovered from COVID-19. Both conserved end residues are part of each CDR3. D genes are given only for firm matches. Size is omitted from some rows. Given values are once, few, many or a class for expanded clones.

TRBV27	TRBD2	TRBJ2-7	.	TGTGCCAGCAGTTTATTAACGGGAGGGGGGGCCTCCTACGAGCAGTACTTC	CASSLLTGGGASYEQYF
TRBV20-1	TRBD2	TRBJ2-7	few	TGCAGTGCTAGTTTAGCGGGAGGGCCCGACGAGCAGTACTTC	CSASLAGGPDEQYF
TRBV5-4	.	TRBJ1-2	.	TGTGCCAGCAGCTTCATAGGGGCTAACTATGGCTACACCTTC	CASSFIGANYGYTF
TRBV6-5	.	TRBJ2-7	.	TGTGCCAGCAGTCCGGACAGTCTATCCTACGAGCAGTACTTC	CASSPDSLSYEQYF
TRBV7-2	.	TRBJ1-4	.	TGTGCCAGCAGCTTAATGGCTAATGAAAAACTGTTTTTT	CASSLMANEKLFF
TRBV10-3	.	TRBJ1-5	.	TGTGCCATCAGTGCGCGGGGTAATAGCAATCAGCCCCAGCATTTT	CAISARGNSNQPQHF
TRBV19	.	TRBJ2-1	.	TGTGCCAGTAGTATTAGGGCCCCTGGGTCCTACAATGAGCAGTTCTTC	CASSIRAPGSYNEQFF
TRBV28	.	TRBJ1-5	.	TGTGCCAGCAGTACTGATCAGCCCCAGCATTTT	CASSTDQPQHF
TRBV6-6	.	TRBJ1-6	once	TGTGCCAGCAGTTACTCAACAGGAACCTATAATTCACCCCTCCACTTT	CASSYSTGTYNSPLHF
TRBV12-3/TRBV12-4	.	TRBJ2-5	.	TGTGCCAGCAGTCAGTACCAAGAGACCCAGTACTTC	CASSQYQETQYF
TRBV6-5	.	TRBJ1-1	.	TGTGCCAGCAGTTACTCGAACAGGGTGGAAACTGAAGCTTTCTTT	CASSYSNRVETEAFF
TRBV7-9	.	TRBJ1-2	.	TGTGCCAGCAGCCTAAGGGGTAGCGGCTACACCTTC	CASSLRGSGYTF
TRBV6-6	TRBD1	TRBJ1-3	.	TGTGCCAGCAGACTTGACAGGGAGAGAAACACCATATATTTT	CASRLDRERNTIYF
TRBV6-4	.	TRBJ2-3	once	TGTGCCAGCAGTGACGGGGGCGCAGATACGCAGTATTTT	CASSDGGADTQYF
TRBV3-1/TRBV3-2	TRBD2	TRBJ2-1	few	TGTGCCAGCAGCTCTAGCGGGAGGGCCCTCAATGAGCAGTTCTTC	CASSSSGRALNEQFF
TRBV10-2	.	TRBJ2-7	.	TGCGCCAGCAGTGAGCCTAGCGTTTCCTACGAGCAGTACTTC	CASSEPSVSYEQYF
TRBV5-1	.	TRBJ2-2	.	TGCGCCAGCAGCCCCCTGGGGGGGGGCGACGTCGGGGAGCTGTTTTTT	CASSPLGGGDVGELFF
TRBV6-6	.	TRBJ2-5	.	TGTGCCAGCAGTTCCAGGGGGGAAGAGACCCAGTACTTC	CASSSRGEETQYF
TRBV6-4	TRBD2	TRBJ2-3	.	TGTGCCAGCAGTGACTCAGCGGGAAGCACAGATACGCAGTATTTT	CASSDSAGSTDTQYF
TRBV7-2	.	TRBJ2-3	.	TGTGCCAGCAGCTTAGCAGTCGAGTGGAGCACAGATACGCAGTATTTT	CASSLAVEWSTDTQYF
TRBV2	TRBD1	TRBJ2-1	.	TGTGCCAGCAGAATATGGACAGGGGCCCAGAATGAGCAGTTCTTC	CASRIWTGAQNEQFF
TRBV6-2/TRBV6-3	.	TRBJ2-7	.	TGTGCCAGCAGCCATAACTACGAGCAGTACTTC	CASSHNYEQYF
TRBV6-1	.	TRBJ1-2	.	TGTGCCAGCAGTGAATTTAAGGGAGGCGACTATGGCTACACCTTC	CASSEFKGGDYGYTF
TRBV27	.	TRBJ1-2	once	TGTGCCAGCAGCACCCGGGTCGGAACACCAGCGACCTTC	CASSTRVGTPATF
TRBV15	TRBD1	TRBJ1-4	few	TGTGCCACCAGCAGGGGACAGGGAAATGAAAAACTGTTTTTT	CATSRGQGNEKLFF
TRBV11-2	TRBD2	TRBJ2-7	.	TGTGCCAGCAGCTTATCGCTAGCGGGAGGGCCTTACGAGCAGTACTTC	CASSLSLAGGPYEQYF
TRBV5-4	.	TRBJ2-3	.	TGTGCCAGCAGCCCATTTGGGGGGACGCAGTATTTT	CASSPFGGTQYF
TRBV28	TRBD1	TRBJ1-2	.	TGTGCCAGCAGCCGATACAGGGGGGGTAACTATGGCTACACCTTC	CASSRYRGGNYGYTF
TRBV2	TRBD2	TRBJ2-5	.	TGTGCCAGCAGTGAACTAGCGGGAGGAGAGACCCAGTACTTC	CASSELAGGETQYF
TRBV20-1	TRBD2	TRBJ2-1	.	TGCAGTGCTAGTTCCGGGAGGTCTCTCGATGAGCAGTTCTTC	CSASSGRSLDEQFF
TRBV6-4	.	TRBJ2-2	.	TGTGCCAGCAGCTACAGGGAGGCCGGGGAGCTGTTTTTT	CASSYREAGELFF
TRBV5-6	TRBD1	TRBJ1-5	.	TGTGCCAGCAGCTTCTTCGGGACAGGGGATCAGCCCCAGCATTTT	CASSFFGTGDQPQHF
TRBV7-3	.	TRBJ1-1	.	TGTGCCAGCAGCTTAATGGGGGGGCTTGGTAGTGAAGCTTTCTTT	CASSLMGGLGSEAFF
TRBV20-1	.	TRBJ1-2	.	TGCAGTGCTATTGACAGTGATAATGGCTACACCTTC	CSAIDSDNGYTF
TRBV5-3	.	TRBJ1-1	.	TGTGCCAGAAGCTTGGAGGCCCAAACCGGTGAAGCTTTCTTT	CARSLEAQTGEAFF
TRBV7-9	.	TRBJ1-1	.	TGTGCCAGCAGCTTAGAAGTAAGAACTGAAGCTTTCTTT	CASSLEVRTEAFF
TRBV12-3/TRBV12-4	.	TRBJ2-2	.	TGTGCCAGCAGTTTTAGGGGCACCGGGGAGCTGTTTTTT	CASSFRGTGELFF
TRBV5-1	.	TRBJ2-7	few	TGCGCCAGCAGCTTGGGAGGACCCAGAGACGAGCAGTACTTC	CASSLGGPRDEQYF
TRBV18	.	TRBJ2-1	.	TGTGCCAGCTCACCTAAGTCAGGGCCTTTTAGATACAATGAGCAGTTCTTC	CASSPKSGPFRYNEQFF
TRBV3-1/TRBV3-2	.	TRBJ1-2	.	TGTGCCAGCAGCCAAGCGGCCGGGACTATGGGCTACACCTTC	CASSQAAGTMGYTF
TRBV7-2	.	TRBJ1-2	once	TGTGCCAGCAGCCCCGGTCCTGCTGGGTATGGCTACACCTTC	CASSPGPAGYGYTF
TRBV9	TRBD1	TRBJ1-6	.	TGTGCCAGCAGCCCACGACAGGGGGCCAATTCACCCCTCCACTTT	CASSPRQGANSPLHF
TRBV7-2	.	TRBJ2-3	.	TGTGCCAGCAGCTCGACTAGCAGGGGGGGCGCGCAGTATTTT	CASSSTSRGGAQYF
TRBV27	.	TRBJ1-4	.	TGTGCCAGCAGTTTTAAAGGGGCGGGGTTTTTTTCTAATGAAAAACTGTTTTTT	CASSFKGAGFFSNEKLFF
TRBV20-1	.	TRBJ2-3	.	TGCAGTGCTAGGAAGACAGATACGCAGTATTTT	CSARKTDTQYF
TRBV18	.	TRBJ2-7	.	TGTGCCAGCTCACCCAGCCAAGGGGGACACTACGAGCAGTACTTC	CASSPSQGGHYEQYF